This entry describes one T cell receptor (beta chain). This sample stems from a study of blood T cell repertoires in COVID-19. Whole-study context: Italy, Spain and the United States were the sources of the convalescent and acute COVID-19 samples. T cells, B-cell-depleted T cells, or PBMCs supplied cDNA or gDNA.

The CDR3 loop spans 13 amino acids. The germline V gene has CDR1 LGHNA and CDR2 YSLEER. V lost 1 base and J lost 7, with 11 bases in between. Original processing methods: Reference gene primer amplification gave nucleated cell count estimates. Sequencing used immunoSEQ multiplex PCR; TCRdb keeps in-frame clones, though not all of them. That table furnishes V, J and clone size, whereas the DNA furnished D and trimming. The table shows around 200,000 clones, with around 85% occurring only once. The chain links TRBV4-3 to TRBJ2-7; a weak D match, TRBD2 (5 bases). Material: peripheral blood. The TCR comes from a woman aged 50 to 65 with acute or convalescent COVID-19. The CDR3 loop reads CASSQVGVGEQYF. As DNA, the CDR3 is TGCGCCAGCAGCCAAGTCGGGGTCGGGGAGCAGTACTTC.